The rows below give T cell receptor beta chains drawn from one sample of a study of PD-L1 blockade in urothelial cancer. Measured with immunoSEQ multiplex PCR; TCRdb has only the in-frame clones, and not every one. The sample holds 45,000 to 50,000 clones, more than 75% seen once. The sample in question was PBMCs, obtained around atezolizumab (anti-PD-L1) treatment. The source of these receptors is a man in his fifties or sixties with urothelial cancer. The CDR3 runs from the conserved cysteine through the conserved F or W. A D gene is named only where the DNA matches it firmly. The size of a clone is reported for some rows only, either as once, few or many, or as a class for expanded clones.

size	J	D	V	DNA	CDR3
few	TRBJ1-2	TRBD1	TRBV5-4	TGTGCCAGCAGCCATGGAGTGGGACAGGGTAACTATGGCTACACCTTC	CASSHGVGQGNYGYTF
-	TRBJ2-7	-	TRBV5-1	TGCGCCAGCAGCTTGGCAGGGCCCTACGAGCAGTACTTC	CASSLAGPYEQYF
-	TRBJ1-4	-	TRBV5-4	TGTGCCAGCAGCCCGGGAGGTGTAAGTGAAAAACTGTTTTTT	CASSPGGVSEKLFF
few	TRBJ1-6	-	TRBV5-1	TGCGCCAGCAGCCCGTCGGGGGAGGAGTATTCACCCCTCCACTTT	CASSPSGEEYSPLHF
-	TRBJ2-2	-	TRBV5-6	TGTGCCAGCAGCTCGGGGGTAGACACCGGGGAGCTGTTTTTT	CASSSGVDTGELFF
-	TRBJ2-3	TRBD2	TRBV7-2	TGTGCCAGCAGCGGGACTAGCGATACGCAGTATTTT	CASSGTSDTQYF
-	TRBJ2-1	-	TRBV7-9	TGTGCCAGCAGCTTAGGTAGGCAGGGCGACGAGCAGTTCTTC	CASSLGRQGDEQFF
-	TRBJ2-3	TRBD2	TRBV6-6	TGTGCCAGCAGTTACGGGCGGGGGGGCCGGACAGATACGCAGTATTTT	CASSYGRGGRTDTQYF
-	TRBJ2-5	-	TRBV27	TGTGCCAGCATCGACTGGGCGGGGTCGGGACAGACCCAGTACTTC	CASIDWAGSGQTQYF
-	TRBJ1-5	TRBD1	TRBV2	TGTGCCAGCAGCGGGACAGGGGGCAATCAGCCCCAGCATTTT	CASSGTGGNQPQHF
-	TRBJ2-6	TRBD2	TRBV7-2	TGTGCCAGCAGCACACTAGCGGGCGCCATGACTTTC	CASSTLAGAMTF
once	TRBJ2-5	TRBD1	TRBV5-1	TGCGCCAGCAGCACCGGACAGGGGCGGTCGGAGACCCAGTACTTC	CASSTGQGRSETQYF
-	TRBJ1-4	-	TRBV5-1	TGCGCCAGCAGCTTGGACGCGGATGAAAAACTGTTTTTT	CASSLDADEKLFF
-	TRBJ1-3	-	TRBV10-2	TGCGCCAGCGGGGAACGGGGGTCTGGAAACACCATATATTTT	CASGERGSGNTIYF
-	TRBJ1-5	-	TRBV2	TGTGCCAGCAGCCCCGGGACACAAAATCAGCCCCAGCATTTT	CASSPGTQNQPQHF
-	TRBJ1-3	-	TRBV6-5	TGTGCCAGCAGACTCCCCTCCGGAAACACCATATATTTT	CASRLPSGNTIYF
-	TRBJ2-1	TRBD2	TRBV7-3	TGTGCCAGCAGCTCGGGACTAGCGGCATACAATGAGCAGTTCTTC	CASSSGLAAYNEQFF
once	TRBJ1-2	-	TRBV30	TGTGCCTGGAGTGGGAGGGGTAGGAACTATGGCTACACCTTC	CAWSGRGRNYGYTF
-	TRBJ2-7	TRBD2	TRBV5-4	TGTGCCAGCAGCCTCGGACTAGCGGGAGGATCGTCCTACGAGCAGTACTTC	CASSLGLAGGSSYEQYF
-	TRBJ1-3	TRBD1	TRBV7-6	TGTGCCAGCAGCCCTACCGGGACAGCAGGTGGAAACACCATATATTTT	CASSPTGTAGGNTIYF
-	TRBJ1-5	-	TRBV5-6	TGTGCCAGCAGCTTGCCGGGGGGCAATCAGCCCCAGCATTTT	CASSLPGGNQPQHF
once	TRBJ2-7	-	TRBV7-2	TGTGCCAGCAGCCCCGCGCTTTCTAGCTCCTACGAGCAGTACTTC	CASSPALSSSYEQYF
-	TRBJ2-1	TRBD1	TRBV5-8	TGTGCCAGCAGCTTATACAGGGGCGGGGAGCAGTTCTTC	CASSLYRGGEQFF
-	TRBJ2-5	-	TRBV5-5	TGTGCCAGCGGGGGGGAGACCCAGTACTTC	CASGGETQYF
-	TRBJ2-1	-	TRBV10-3	TGTGCCATCAATGGACTATCGGATGAGCAGTTCTTC	CAINGLSDEQFF
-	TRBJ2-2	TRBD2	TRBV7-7	TGTGCTACCGGGACTAGCGGCACCGGGGAGCTGTTTTTT	CATGTSGTGELFF
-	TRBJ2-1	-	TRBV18	TGTGCCAGCTCACCAAGGCAGGGGTTCAATGAGCAGTTCTTC	CASSPRQGFNEQFF
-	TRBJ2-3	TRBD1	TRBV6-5	TGTGCCAGCAGTTACTCAGGGGGCCGATCGCCGTATTTT	CASSYSGGRSPYF
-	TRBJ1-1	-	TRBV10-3	TGTGCCATCAGTGATTCCCCCCCAGGTACTAGCCCTTTGAACACTGAAGCTTTCTTT	CAISDSPPGTSPLNTEAFF